This T cell receptor beta chain was found in a study of cytotoxic CD8 clonotypes in ibrutinib-treated CLL. Whole-study context: Responses: around 24 partial, 2 complete; after median around 70 months, about 15 stayed remitted, some twelve progressed. Mean values per sample were 260,000 or so productive templates and under 100,000 productive rearrangements. General study points: Measured clonality at baseline was greater than in age-matched healthy donors and tracked with circulating CD8+ T-cell counts.

The source of about 1.9 micrograms of genomic DNA for TCR beta libraries was cryopreserved PBMCs. TCRdb's copy holds only in-frame clones and misses some; the assay was immunoSEQ multiplex PCR. The data show over 120,000 clones, around three quarters seen once. The CDR3 is made up of 15 amino acids. Trimming at V came to 5 bases and at J to 4 bases, leaving 8 bases not matched to a gene. Germline V gene data show CDR1 as SGHTA and CDR2 as FQGNSA. Concerning this clone itself: Its antigen remains unknown.

The chain recombines TRBV7-2 with TRBJ1-3, with 7 nucleotides matching TRBD1. The clonotype comes from a human donor with chronic lymphocytic leukemia. This specimen was PBMCs, taken after 12 months of ibrutinib treatment. The CDR3 DNA is TGTGCCAGCAGCGCAGACAGGGTTCGCGGAAACACCATATATTTT. It codes for CASSADRVRGNTIYF.